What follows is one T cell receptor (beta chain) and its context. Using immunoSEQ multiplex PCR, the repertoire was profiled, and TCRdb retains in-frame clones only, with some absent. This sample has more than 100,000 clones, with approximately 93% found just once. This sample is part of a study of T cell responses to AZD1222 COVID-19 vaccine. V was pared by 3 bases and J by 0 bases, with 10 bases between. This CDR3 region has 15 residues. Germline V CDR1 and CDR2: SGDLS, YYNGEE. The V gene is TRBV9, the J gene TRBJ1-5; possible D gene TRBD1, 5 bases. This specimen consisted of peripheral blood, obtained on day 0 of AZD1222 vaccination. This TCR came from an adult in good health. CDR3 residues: CASSAGRGSNQPQHF. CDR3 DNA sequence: TGTGCCAGCAGCGCAGGGAGAGGTAGCAATCAGCCCCAGCATTTT.